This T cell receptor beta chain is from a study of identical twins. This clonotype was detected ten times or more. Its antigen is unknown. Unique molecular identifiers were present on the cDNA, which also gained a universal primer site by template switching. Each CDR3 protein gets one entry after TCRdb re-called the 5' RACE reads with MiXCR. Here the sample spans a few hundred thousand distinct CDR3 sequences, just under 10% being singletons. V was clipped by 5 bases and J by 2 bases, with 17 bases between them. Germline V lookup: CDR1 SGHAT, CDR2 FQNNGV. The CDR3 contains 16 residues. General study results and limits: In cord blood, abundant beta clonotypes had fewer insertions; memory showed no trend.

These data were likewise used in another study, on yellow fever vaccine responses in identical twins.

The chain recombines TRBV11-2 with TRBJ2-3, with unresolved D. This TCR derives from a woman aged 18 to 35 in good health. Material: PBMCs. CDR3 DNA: TGTGCCAGCAGCCGCCGGGTTGCAACCCCCACAGATACGCAGTATTTT. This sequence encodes CASSRRVATPTDTQYF.